This T cell receptor beta chain was recovered during a study of cytomegalovirus exposure and HLA in healthy donors. The CDR3 is 15 residues long. Between the trimmed V and J ends, which lost 0 bases and 2 bases, there was a span of 11 bases. CDR1 is SGHNT and CDR2 is YYREEE in the germline V gene (reference sequence). The PCR used 60 Vbeta and 13 Jbeta primers. Measured with immunoSEQ multiplex PCR; TCRdb has only the in-frame clones, and not every one. Of tens of thousands of clones listed, around four fifths are singletons. The sequence was collected from a human donor in good health. The gene calls are TRBV5-4 and TRBJ1-1, with a weak D call TRBD1 (5 bases). The material sequenced was PBMCs. CDR3 DNA: TGTGCCAGCAGCTTGGTAGGGAGGGGAAACACTGAAGCTTTCTTT. Encoded protein: CASSLVGRGNTEAFF.